These T cell receptor beta chains were read from a single sample in a study of T cell repertoires in cytomegalovirus infection. These receptors' antigens are unknown. TCRdb ran MiXCR on the reads and lists one entry per CDR3 protein. The sample consists of 250,000 to 300,000 distinct CDR3 sequences, approximately 22% of them appearing once. This material consisted of cultured PBMCs, taken from culture after CMV antigen stimulation. These receptors were collected from a human donor in good health (CMV status not recorded). Some clones in this sample may be carry-over from other donors' samples. CDR3s leave out the opening cysteine and the closing phenylalanine or tryptophan. Clone size, where shown, is once, few, many, or a class for clones that have expanded.

J: TRBJ1-4; size: few; V: TRBV7-9; CDR3: ASSRSDGTFEKLF
J: TRBJ2-3; size: few; V: TRBV7-2; CDR3: ASSTTSGWGDTQY
J: TRBJ1-5; size: many; V: TRBV4-1; CDR3: ASSQDRQVNQPQH
J: TRBJ2-6; size: many; V: TRBV7-2; CDR3: ASSGYEGLGANVLT
J: TRBJ2-7; size: .; V: TRBV6-2/TRBV6-3; CDR3: ASYTYSYEQY
J: TRBJ1-5; size: few; V: TRBV12-3/TRBV12-4; CDR3: ASRQGGNQPQH
J: TRBJ2-7; size: few; V: TRBV11-3; CDR3: ASSLGAETEQY
J: TRBJ1-1; size: .; V: TRBV5-1; CDR3: ASSLNTLNTEAF
J: TRBJ2-1; size: .; V: TRBV19; CDR3: ASSILGSEQF
J: TRBJ2-5; size: few; V: TRBV7-3; CDR3: ASSPQGAETQY
J: TRBJ1-1; size: .; V: TRBV25-1; CDR3: ASSPLGWGRMGAF
J: TRBJ2-2; size: .; V: TRBV24-1; CDR3: ATSDGGRRNTGELF
J: TRBJ2-1; size: .; V: TRBV6-2/TRBV6-3; CDR3: ASSYAARQQF
J: TRBJ2-1; size: many; V: TRBV7-2; CDR3: ASTPSSAGDNEQF
J: TRBJ2-1; size: .; V: TRBV6-2/TRBV6-3; CDR3: ASSYFGRNAL
J: TRBJ2-3; size: .; V: TRBV29-1; CDR3: SVRPLGTQY
J: TRBJ2-1; size: many; V: TRBV6-2/TRBV6-3; CDR3: ASSSRTSGNNEQF